This T cell receptor beta chain was recorded in a study of CD8+ T cells in alopecia areata (dated by TCRdb to between 2017 and 2018). For the study in its entirety: The study used high-throughput TCRbeta sequencing to examine T cell clonal expansion in alopecia areata, in both the C3H/HeJ mouse model and human patients. TCRbeta CDR3 regions were amplified by immunoSEQ multiplex PCR with 35 Vbeta forward and 13 Jbeta reverse primers. In humans, TCRbeta sequencing was performed on scalp tissue and on sorted CD4+ and CD8+ peripheral blood T cells from healthy controls and from patients with patchy or totalis/universalis alopecia areata. Scalp clonality was compared across normal scalp (n=4), patchy alopecia areata scalp (n=8), and alopecia totalis/universalis scalp (n=8). RNA came from the PAXgene miRNA kit for fixed scalp, the miRNeasy kit for PBMCs, and the RNeasy kit for mouse skin.

Overall study outcomes, separate from this receptor: Compared with mice, TCR sequences shared between patients were less clear, possibly partly because of HLA diversity across the patient population. Higher clonality and more expanded CD8+ clones were observed in lesional scalp than in normal scalp, particularly in alopecia totalis/universalis, a finding suggestive of antigenic drive. Resident alphabeta T cells in normal human skin are also sequenced, complicating scalp TCR repertoire analysis, unlike mouse skin dominated by gammadelta T cells.

PBMCs were isolated by density centrifugation and stained for CD3, CD4 and CD8, after which CD4+ and CD8+ T cells were sorted on a FACSAria. Scalp biopsies and blood samples were provided by unaffected controls. CDR1 and CDR2 (MRHNA, SNTAGT) derive from the germline V gene. V has 2 bases trimmed and J has 0 bases trimmed; junction bases matching no gene number 9. The CDR3 numbers 17 residues from cysteine through phenylalanine. The only DNA kept is the CDR3, 51 bases in frame from the first base. Libraries were made using the immunoSEQ multiplex PCR assay. RNA was extracted from all samples and reverse transcribed into cDNA as template for TCR sequencing. First-strand cDNA was synthesized using SuperScript III with a 2:1 mix of oligo-dT and random hexamers. A synthetic immune receptor repertoire was used to gauge amplification bias, and whatever bias remained was removed computationally. On the study's bioinformatics: Raw reads were preprocessed for error removal, and CDR3 was defined according to IMGT conventions as running from the conserved cysteine to phenylalanine. To get clonality, Shannon entropy was normalized by log2 of the number of productive unique TCRs and the result was subtracted from 1. Scalp TCRbeta sequences were cross-referenced with sorted blood CD4 and CD8 repertoires so that the CD4 or CD8 identity of scalp clones could be inferred. Here the immuneACCESS table is served through TCRdb, limited to in-frame sequences with V and J called. Missing clones are a known gap in these copies; in checked studies unresolved V genes cover under half, and the rest lacks a known reason. V, J and clone size are taken as reported in that table, and D and trimming were inferred from the DNA itself. Present in this sample are 93,000 or so clones, around 60% of which were seen just once. 7.5% to 9% of the sample goes to the ten largest clones.

The sample holds many counts of this clone. No cognate antigen has been identified for it. There are no base qualities to consult, and no much larger clone falls within one base. This receptor was taken from a human donor in good health. This chain joins TRBV6-4 to TRBJ1-1; the central 7 bases match TRBD1. Specimen: CD4+ T cells sorted from blood. Here is the DNA: TGTGCCAGCAGTGACACGCAACAGGGGAAGATGAACACTGAAGCTTTCTTT. Its translation is CASSDTQQGKMNTEAFF.